These 27 T cell receptor beta chains came from one sample sequenced in a study of blood T cell repertoires in COVID-19. Sequencing used immunoSEQ multiplex PCR; TCRdb keeps in-frame clones, though not all of them. This table has about 80,000 clones, 60% to 85% appearing once. Sequences were obtained from peripheral blood. The receptors were gathered from a human donor in a cohort sampled during active COVID-19.

The genes are TRBV5-6 and TRBJ2-7; D unclear. Germline V gene data show CDR1 as SGHDT and CDR2 as YYEEEE. CDR3 length equals 11 residues. The V end was cut by 4 bases, the J end by 7 bases, with 9 bases between. The CDR3 DNA sequence: TGTGCCAGCAGCCCAACGACAGAGCAGTACTTC. It yields the protein CASSPTTEQYF.

This clone came up a few times. The chain couples TRBV7-9 to TRBJ1-1; D is possibly TRBD1 (5 bases). V lost 1 base, J lost 0 bases, and 6 bases lay in between. The germline CDR1 and CDR2 sequences are SEHNR and FQNEAQ (reference sequence). The CDR3 is 14 amino acids. CDR3 nucleotide sequence: TGTGCCAGCAGCTTAGAGGGGTTGAACACTGAAGCTTTCTTT. Amino acid sequence: CASSLEGLNTEAFF.

This clone was seen only a few times. V is TRBV28 and J is TRBJ1-2, with TRBD1 matching 8 bases. J gave up 5 bases and V 6 bases, and 11 bases lay outside the gene matches. Germline V lookup: CDR1 MDHEN, CDR2 SYDVKM. The CDR3 covers 15 residues. The CDR3 bases are TGTGCCAGCAGACCTCAGGGGGCTAGGAGGTATGGCTACACCTTC. Translation: CASRPQGARRYGYTF.

V is TRBV7-2 and J is TRBJ2-4, with 9 positions matching TRBD2. Trimming took 8 bases from V and 9 from J; bases not matched to a gene: 14. CDR3 length: 15 residues. The germline V gene encodes CDR1 SGHTA and CDR2 FQGNSA. This CDR3 reads CASAGGRASRIIQYF. CDR3 bases: TGTGCCAGCGCCGGCGGGAGGGCCTCTAGGATCATTCAGTACTTC.

The chain carries TRBV29-1 and TRBJ1-1; D is perhaps TRBD1 (5 bases). Germline V gives CDR1 SQVTM, CDR2 ANQGSEA. CDR3 length: 13 amino acids. The V gene lost 3 bases and the J gene lost 0 bases, with 8 bases spanning the gap. CDR3 protein: CSVDPGMNTEAFF. The CDR3 DNA reads as TGCAGCGTTGACCCAGGGATGAACACTGAAGCTTTCTTT.

CDR3 region: CASSLWDRVVDEQFF. CDR3 nucleotide sequence: TGTGCCAGCAGCTTATGGGACAGGGTCGTAGATGAGCAGTTCTTC. The rearrangement links TRBV7-2 to TRBJ2-1; 9 bases line up with TRBD1. Germline lookup yields CDR1 SGHTA and CDR2 FQGNSA. The CDR3 has 15 amino acids. The V and J ends lost 2 bases and 8 bases, in that order; junction bases with no gene match: 7.

The table lists this clone with a count of one. This chain joins TRBV19 and TRBJ2-7; D is possibly TRBD1 (6 bases). The CDR3 is 15 residues long. CDR1 is LNHDA, CDR2 SQIVND, per germline (reference sequence). V lost 1 base and J lost 2, with 12 bases in between. The CDR3 DNA reads TGTGCCAGTAGTATAGGGATTGGACAGACCTACGAGCAGTACTTC. Protein sequence: CASSIGIGQTYEQYF.

The genes are TRBV9 and TRBJ1-4, with a weak D call TRBD1 (5 bases). The CDR3 contains 16 residues. Between the trimmed V and J ends, which lost 1 base and 3 bases, there was a span of 13 bases. CDR1 SGDLS and CDR2 YYNGEE come from the germline V gene. The CDR3 loop reads CASSVSPDKANEKLFF. The CDR3 DNA reads TGTGCCAGCAGCGTATCACCGGACAAGGCTAATGAAAAACTGTTTTTT.

The chain uses TRBV5-1 and TRBJ1-1; D gene uncertain. CDR1 is SGHRS, CDR2 YFSETQ, per germline. This CDR3 region has 14 residues. V lost 0 bases and J 7 bases, leaving 13 bases between the germline ends. The CDR3 here is CASSLASGDGEAFF. The CDR3 nucleotides are TGCGCCAGCAGCTTGGCGTCCGGGGATGGTGAAGCTTTCTTT.

V usage is TRBV2 and J usage is TRBJ2-7; 12 positions match TRBD2. V trimming: 6 bases; J trimming: 6 bases; junction bases outside the gene matches: 6. Germline V gene lookup returns CDR1 SNHLY and CDR2 FYNNEI. CDR3 length: 14 amino acids. The CDR3 bases are TGTGCCAGCAGCCCTAGCGGGGGGGGATCCGAGCAGTACTTC. It codes for CASSPSGGGSEQYF.

This clone was detected only once. The chain combines TRBV6-1 with TRBJ1-1; D remains unclear. Trimming cost V 2 bases and J 0 bases, with 10 bases left between them. Germline loops: CDR1 MNHNS, CDR2 SASEGT. CDR3 length equals 15 residues. The CDR3 DNA reads TGTGCCAGCAGTGAACTGCGGGCCCTGAACACTGAAGCTTTCTTT. Translation gives CASSELRALNTEAFF.

V usage is TRBV4-1 and J usage is TRBJ1-2, with 8 bases matching TRBD1. Trimming took 0 bases from V and 4 from J; bases not matched to a gene: 4. The CDR3 totals 15 residues. Germline V gene data show CDR1 as MGHRA and CDR2 as YSYEKL. In DNA form, the CDR3 reads TGCGCCAGCAGCCAAGATAAAACAGGGGGCTATGGCTACACCTTC. It is translated as CASSQDKTGGYGYTF.

The chain joins TRBV7-2 to TRBJ2-1; the D is unclear. The CDR3 covers 11 residues. Germline-derived CDR1 and CDR2 are SGHTA and FQGNSA. Trimming shortened V by 1 base and J by 12 bases, and 7 bases separated the two germline ends. The CDR3 DNA follows: TGTGCCAGCAGCTTAGGGGCCTTGCAGTTCTTC. The encoded protein is CASSLGALQFF.

The chain is built from TRBV19 and TRBJ2-2; D is undetermined. The CDR3 is 13 residues long. Trimming took off 10 bases at V and 0 bases at J, with 9 bases between the two ends. Germline-derived CDR1 and CDR2 are LNHDA and SQIVND (reference sequence). The CDR3 here is CAISPANTGELFF. The CDR3 DNA reads as TGTGCCATTTCCCCAGCGAACACCGGGGAGCTGTTTTTT. Drawing the rest from reference TRBV19 and TRBJ2-2, the complete variable domain is DGGITQSPKYLFRKEGQNVTLSCEQNLNHDAMYWYRQDPGQGLRLIYYSQIVNDFQKGDIAEGYSVSREKKESFPLTVTSAQKNPTAFYLCAISPANTGELFFGEGSRLTVL.

The gene calls are TRBV27 and TRBJ1-1; tentative D call: TRBD1 (6 bases). The germline V and J ends were trimmed by 5 bases and 5 bases, with 9 bases remaining between them. Germline assignment: CDR1 MNHEY and CDR2 SMNVEV (reference sequence). CDR3 length: 12 amino acids. CDR3 nucleotide sequence: TGTGCCAGCAGTAGGCAGGGGACTGAAGCTTTCTTT. Its protein product is CASSRQGTEAFF.

This clone was counted between two and nine times. V gene TRBV25-1 combines with J gene TRBJ1-1; no definite D call. The V gene lost 8 bases and the J gene lost 4 bases, with 11 bases spanning the gap. CDR1 is MGHDK and CDR2 is SYGVNS in the germline V gene. CDR3 size: 12 residues. This CDR3 is CASDSGSTEAFF. As DNA, the CDR3 is TGTGCCAGCGACTCGGGGAGCACTGAAGCTTTCTTT. Together with reference TRBV25-1 and TRBJ1-1, the CDR3 gives the full variable domain: EADIYQTPRYLVIGTGKKITLECSQTMGHDKMYWYQQDPGMELHLIHYSYGVNSTEKGDLSSESTVSRIRTEHFPLTLESARPSHTSQYLCASDSGSTEAFFGQGTRLTVV.

The chain combines TRBV21-1 with TRBJ1-2. TRBV21-1 is deemed a pseudogene. This CDR3 region has 15 residues. The CDR3 spells CASSKRPGGAYGYTF. The CDR3 DNA reads as TGTGCCAGCAGCAAACGCCCGGGGGGAGCCTATGGCTACACCTTC.

This chain connects TRBV27 to TRBJ1-6; D is unclear. Trimming left V 5 bases short and J 9 bases short, with 11 bases between. The CDR3 spans 13 residues. Germline CDR1 MNHEY, CDR2 SMNVEV (reference sequence). CDR3 nucleotides: TGTGCCAGCAGTCCAATCAGTGGTTCACCCCTCCACTTT. Protein sequence: CASSPISGSPLHF.

The chain links TRBV6-5 to TRBJ2-3; 8 nucleotides agree with TRBD2. The V gene's germline CDR1 is MNHEY and CDR2 SVGAGI. The CDR3 is made up of 15 amino acids. J lost 2 bases, V lost 4 bases, and 5 bases had no gene match. The CDR3 region is CASSSQRGFTDTQYF. For the CDR3, the DNA is TGTGCCAGCAGTTCTCAGCGGGGGTTCACAGATACGCAGTATTTT.

V gene TRBV18 combines with J gene TRBJ2-7; TRBD2 matches 8 bases. Germline V gene lookup returns CDR1 KGHSH and CDR2 LQKENI. This CDR3 is 19 amino acids long. V dropped 3 bases and J dropped 1; count of bases not matched to a gene: 17. CDR3 nucleotides: TGTGCCAGCTCACCGTCGGCGGGGGGTTCTGCTAGGAGGTCCTACGAGCAGTACTTC. The encoded protein is CASSPSAGGSARRSYEQYF.

The chain joins TRBV2 to TRBJ2-2, with D possibly being TRBD1 (6 bases). The CDR3 contains 16 residues. The germline V gene encodes CDR1 SNHLY and CDR2 FYNNEI. The V and J ends lost 4 bases and 5 bases respectively, with 17 bases between them. This CDR3 is CASSGPQGQLTGELFF. CDR3 in DNA: TGTGCCAGCAGTGGCCCGCAGGGGCAGTTGACCGGGGAGCTGTTTTTT.

This chain uses TRBV6-5 with TRBJ2-7, with D possibly being TRBD2 (6 bases). From germline, CDR1 is MNHEY and CDR2 SVGAGI. The CDR3 has 14 residues. V lost 0 bases to trimming and J lost 5 bases, with 11 bases between them. The CDR3: CASSYSQGGDEQYF. The DNA of the CDR3 is TGTGCCAGCAGTTACTCGCAGGGAGGCGACGAGCAGTACTTC.

This chain joins TRBV5-1 and TRBJ1-1; tentative D call: TRBD1 (5 bases). Trimming removed 7 bases from V and 1 base from J, with 11 bases in between. Germline loops: CDR1 SGHRS, CDR2 YFSETQ. CDR3 length: 13 residues. CDR3 DNA sequence: TGCGCCAGCTCCCAGGGATGGAACACTGAAGCTTTCTTT. Protein: CASSQGWNTEAFF.

The V gene is TRBV5-1, the J gene TRBJ2-3; D call uncertain. CDR3 size: 13 residues. Per the germline V gene, CDR1 is SGHRS and CDR2 is YFSETQ. V was cut by 4 bases and J by 2 bases, with 8 bases left in between. The CDR3 loop reads CASSNTVTDTQYF. Here the CDR3 DNA reads TGCGCCAGCAGCAACACAGTCACAGATACGCAGTATTTT.

This clone was counted only a few times. The V call is TRBV7-9, the J call TRBJ2-2, with 14 bases matching TRBD2. Looked up from germline, CDR1 is SEHNR and CDR2 is FQNEAQ (reference sequence). The V gene end was trimmed by 5 bases and the J gene end by 4 bases; junction bases not matched to a gene: 6. The CDR3 contains 17 residues. This chain's CDR3 is CASSKGLAGAFTGELFF. As DNA, the CDR3 is TGTGCCAGCAGCAAGGGACTAGCGGGGGCCTTCACCGGGGAGCTGTTTTTT.

V usage is TRBV28 and J usage is TRBJ1-2; 7 bases line up with TRBD1. Germline assignment: CDR1 MDHEN and CDR2 SYDVKM. V was clipped by 7 bases and J by 8 bases; unmatched bases: 19. This CDR3 is 16 amino acids long. The CDR3 spells CASTEVGTAPWEGYTF. The DNA of the CDR3 is TGTGCCAGCACCGAGGTCGGGACAGCCCCATGGGAGGGCTACACCTTC.

V gene TRBV15 combines with J gene TRBJ2-5; the match to TRBD2 covers 8 bases. Germline V lookup: CDR1 LNHNV, CDR2 YYDKDF (reference sequence). The V and J ends lost 6 bases and 4 bases, in that order; junction bases with no gene match: 4. The CDR3 consists of 13 residues. The CDR3 nucleotides are TGTGCCACCAGGGGTAGCGGGATAGAGACCCAGTACTTC. It specifies CATRGSGIETQYF.